Listed here are 20 T cell receptor beta chains from one sample, sequenced in a study of blood T cell repertoires in COVID-19. Profiling relied on immunoSEQ multiplex PCR, and the TCRdb table lists in-frame clones only, not all of them. Of 150,000 to 200,000 clones in the sample, over 70% were seen once. Sequenced: peripheral blood. The receptors come from a man in his 60s with active or convalescent COVID-19.

The chain has TRBV29-1 and TRBJ2-1, with TRBD2 matching over 7 bases. Germline CDR1 and CDR2: SQVTM and ANQGSEA. Trimming at V came to 4 bases and at J to 0 bases, leaving 3 bases not matched to a gene. The CDR3 runs 14 residues. Here the CDR3 reads CSVGAGFSYNEQFF. The CDR3 DNA reads as TGCAGCGTTGGAGCGGGGTTCTCCTACAATGAGCAGTTCTTC.

The genes are TRBV6-1 and TRBJ2-7, with D tentatively TRBD1 (5 bases). V lost 4 bases to trimming and J lost 3 bases, with 19 bases between them. The germline V gene has CDR1 MNHNS and CDR2 SASEGT. The CDR3 length is 16 residues. For the CDR3, the DNA is TGTGCCAGCAGTGCCTCCCCAGGGCCCCCCATCTACGAGCAGTACTTC. This gives the protein CASSASPGPPIYEQYF.

The chain links TRBV10-3 to TRBJ2-2; tentatively, D is TRBD1 (6 bases). This CDR3 is 13 amino acids long. Trimming left V 8 bases short and J 6 bases short, with 13 bases between. Germline assignment: CDR1 ENHRY and CDR2 SYGVKD. CDR3 DNA sequence: TGTGCCATCCTCCAGGGGCAGGCCGGGGAGCTGTTTTTT. It specifies CAILQGQAGELFF.

This chain joins TRBV28 and TRBJ2-3; D is possibly TRBD1 (6 bases). Germline loops: CDR1 MDHEN, CDR2 SYDVKM. The V end lost 7 bases, the J end lost 0 bases, and 11 bases lay between the germline ends. The CDR3 runs 14 residues. Here the CDR3 DNA reads TGTGCCAGCACCTTAGGGGGTAGCACAGATACGCAGTATTTT. It encodes CASTLGGSTDTQYF.

The chain carries TRBV7-7 and TRBJ2-3; a possible D gene is TRBD2 (5 bases). V lost 5 bases and J 4 bases, leaving 19 bases between the germline ends. CDR1 and CDR2 (germline): SSHAT, FNYEAQ (reference sequence). This CDR3 contains 16 residues. CDR3 sequence: CASSPSSRVWADTQYF. CDR3 DNA sequence: TGTGCCAGCAGCCCCTCCTCGCGGGTGTGGGCAGATACGCAGTATTTT.

The chain carries TRBV28 and TRBJ1-6; D unresolved. V lost 8 bases to trimming and J lost 0 bases, with 8 bases between them. This CDR3 has 14 amino acids. Looked up from germline, CDR1 is MDHEN and CDR2 is SYDVKM. Written as DNA, the CDR3 is TGTGCCAGCGATGTTAGCTCCTATAATTCACCCCTCCACTTT. Translated, it gives CASDVSSYNSPLHF.

This CDR3 is CASSQLRFTGYNEQFF. As DNA, the CDR3 is TGTGCCAGCAGCCAACTTCGCTTCACTGGCTACAATGAGCAGTTCTTC. The chain recombines TRBV4-2 with TRBJ2-1, with D unresolved. Germline V gives CDR1 LGHNA, CDR2 YNFKEQ. V was clipped by 2 bases and J by 3 bases, with 14 bases between them. The CDR3 has 16 amino acids.

The chain recombines TRBV5-1 with TRBJ2-3, with 7 nucleotides matching TRBD1. V dropped 1 base and J dropped 4; count of bases not matched to a gene: 6. CDR3 size: 15 residues. In germline, CDR1 is SGHRS, CDR2 YFSETQ. CDR3 in amino acids: CASSLTGDSSDTQYF. CDR3 DNA: TGCGCCAGCAGCTTGACAGGGGACAGTTCAGATACGCAGTATTTT.

The chain is built from TRBV19 and TRBJ1-5; TRBD1 aligns across 9 bases. The CDR3 loop spans 15 amino acids. V lost 4 bases to trimming and J lost 7 bases; unmatched junction nucleotides: 8. Germline V gene data show CDR1 as LNHDA and CDR2 as SQIVND (reference sequence). CDR3 sequence: CASSTTGTGFQPQHF. The CDR3 nucleotides are TGTGCCAGTAGTACAACCGGGACAGGGTTCCAGCCCCAGCATTTT.

The chain is built from TRBV5-4 and TRBJ2-2; 7 positions agree with TRBD2. The J segment lost 8 bases and the V segment lost 3 bases, leaving 7 bases of the junction unmatched. This CDR3 has 14 residues. CDR1 and CDR2 (germline): SGHNT, YYREEE (reference sequence). The DNA for the CDR3 is TGTGCCAGCAGCTCCCGAAGGGAGGGTGGGGAGCTGTTTTTT. Its protein is CASSSRREGGELFF. The full variable domain, its missing parts supplied by reference TRBV5-4 and TRBJ2-2, is ETGVTQSPTHLIKTRGQQVTLRCSSQSGHNTVSWYQQALGQGPQFIFQYYREEENGRGNFPPRFSGLQFPNYSSELNVNALELDDSALYLCASSSRREGGELFFGEGSRLTVL.

The CDR3 DNA is TGTGCCAGCTCACCCTCCAACTTACAGCCGCTTGAAGCTTTCTTT. It translates to CASSPSNLQPLEAFF. The chain couples TRBV18 to TRBJ1-1; unclear D gene. The CDR3 has 15 residues. Trimming shortened V by 3 bases and J by 7 bases, and 18 bases separated the two germline ends. Per the germline V gene, CDR1 is KGHSH and CDR2 is LQKENI.

This chain's CDR3 is CARSITAGGPDNSPLHF. CDR3 coding DNA: TGTGCCAGAAGCATCACTGCAGGGGGTCCAGATAATTCACCCCTCCACTTT. The V call is TRBV5-3, the J call TRBJ1-6; 7 bases map to TRBD1. TRBV5-3 is noted as an ORF with a role that remains uncertain. The V gene end was trimmed by 4 bases and the J gene end by 5 bases; junction bases not matched to a gene: 12. The CDR3 sequence is 17 residues long.

This clone has just a few counts. The chain uses TRBV25-1 and TRBJ1-6; no firm D call. Trimming pared 1 base from V and 7 bases from J, leaving 8 bases between. Germline V gene sequence: CDR1 MGHDK, CDR2 SYGVNS. The CDR3 is 14 amino acids. CDR3 loop: CASSEFVQNSPLHF. Written as DNA, the CDR3 is TGTGCCAGCAGTGAATTTGTACAAAATTCACCCCTCCACTTT.

This clone was seen once. The rearrangement uses TRBV19 and TRBJ2-1, with 9 positions matching TRBD2. The junction had 1 base not matched to a gene; V was cut back by 4 bases and J by 3 bases. Germline CDR1 and CDR2: LNHDA and SQIVND (reference sequence). CDR3 size: 14 residues. The CDR3 sequence: CASSNSGSYNEQFF. In nucleotides, the CDR3 is TGTGCCAGTAGTAATAGCGGGAGCTACAATGAGCAGTTCTTC.

This clone showed up just once. J is TRBJ2-3 and V is TRBV20-1, with 12 bases identical to TRBD2. Per the germline V gene, CDR1 is DFQATT and CDR2 is SNEGSKA (reference sequence). The CDR3 extends over 11 amino acids. DNA of the CDR3: TGCGCTAGCGGGAGGGCAGATACGCAGTATTTT. This gives the protein CASGRADTQYF.

This rearrangement joins TRBV28 to TRBJ2-3; D is undetermined. With 5 bases removed from V and 5 bases from J, the gap between germline ends came to 17 bases. This CDR3 is built from 15 residues. Germline assignment: CDR1 MDHEN and CDR2 SYDVKM. In DNA, the CDR3 is TGTGCCAGCAGTCCCACCCAGTCAGGCCAAGATACGCAGTATTTT. Its translation is CASSPTQSGQDTQYF.

The chain combines TRBV2 with TRBJ2-1; the D gene is possibly TRBD2 (6 bases). Germline CDR1 is SNHLY and CDR2 is FYNNEI. The V end lost 4 bases, the J end lost 0 bases, and 13 bases lay between the germline ends. The CDR3 is 16 residues long. The CDR3 loop is CASSGQRVSSYNEQFF. The CDR3 nucleotides are TGTGCCAGCAGTGGACAGCGGGTGAGCTCCTACAATGAGCAGTTCTTC.

The chain combines TRBV27 with TRBJ1-1; 7 positions match TRBD1. CDR3 length equals 15 residues. Losses at the gene ends were 6 bases for V and 3 bases for J; bases not matched to a gene: 10. In germline, CDR1 is MNHEY, CDR2 SMNVEV (reference sequence). This chain's CDR3 is CASSPITGAYTEAFF. CDR3 DNA: TGTGCCAGCAGCCCAATAACAGGGGCTTACACTGAAGCTTTCTTT.

V gene TRBV5-1 combines with J gene TRBJ2-5, with a tentative D call TRBD1 (5 bases). The CDR3 has 14 amino acids. Germline V gene data show CDR1 as SGHRS and CDR2 as YFSETQ. V was pared by 1 base and J by 3 bases, with 10 bases between. The chain's CDR3 is CASSLLTGKETQYF. The CDR3 DNA reads as TGCGCCAGCAGCTTGCTTACAGGCAAAGAGACCCAGTACTTC.

V and J are TRBV7-9 and TRBJ2-7; D is unresolved. V gave up 2 bases and J gave up 2 bases, with 13 bases separating them. The CDR3 length is 15 residues. The germline V gene encodes CDR1 SEHNR and CDR2 FQNEAQ (reference sequence). Written as DNA, the CDR3 is TGTGCCAGCAGCTTAATACCATCCCGGGCCTACGAGCAGTACTTC. Translated, it gives CASSLIPSRAYEQYF.